These 32 T cell receptor beta chains came from one sample sequenced in a study of blood T cell repertoires in COVID-19. Assay: immunoSEQ multiplex PCR; the TCRdb copy retains only in-frame clones and omits some. The sample carries about 190,000 clones, 65% to 85% recorded once. Sequenced material: PBMCs or T cells enriched from blood (not recorded which). Receptors were obtained from a woman aged 25 to 39 who had been exposed to COVID-19.

The chain couples TRBV7-8 to TRBJ1-5; D uncertain. The V end lost 0 bases, the J end lost 8 bases, and 5 bases lay between the germline ends. CDR1 is SGHVS, CDR2 FQNEAQ, per germline. The CDR3 has 12 amino acids. CDR3 sequence (DNA): TGTGCCAGCAGCTTAGCGTCGGAGCCCCAGCATTTT. It is translated as CASSLASEPQHF.

This clone was seen once. The V and J genes are TRBV7-2 and TRBJ2-7, with D possibly matching TRBD1 (7 bases). This CDR3 is built from 14 residues. Per the germline V gene, CDR1 is SGHTA and CDR2 is FQGNSA. The V end was cut by 5 bases, the J end by 3 bases, with 14 bases between. CDR3 sequence reads: CASSQDRRDYEQYF. CDR3 sequence (DNA): TGTGCCAGCAGCCAGGACAGGAGGGACTACGAGCAGTACTTC.

This chain connects TRBV12-3 or TRBV12-4 to TRBJ2-7, with D possibly TRBD1 on 5 matching bases. CDR3 length equals 13 residues. V was shortened by 6 bases and J by 1 base, with 10 bases between the two germline ends. The CDR3 DNA reads as TGTGCCAGCAGACCTGACAGTTCCTACGAGCAGTACTTC. This gives the protein CASRPDSSYEQYF.

The chain is built from TRBV5-6 and TRBJ2-1, with 8 bases lining up with TRBD2. The trim removed 2 bases at V and 6 bases at J, leaving 16 bases unmatched. CDR1 is SGHDT and CDR2 is YYEEEE in the germline V gene. CDR3 length: 18 residues. The CDR3 loop is CASSFWIVGLEDGNEQFF. CDR3 nucleotide sequence: TGTGCCAGCAGCTTTTGGATCGTGGGACTAGAGGATGGCAATGAGCAGTTCTTC.

V is TRBV15 and J is TRBJ1-6; no clear D. Germline CDR1 and CDR2: LNHNV and YYDKDF (reference sequence). V lost 8 bases to trimming and J lost 7 bases, with 15 bases between them. The CDR3 extends over 14 amino acids. CDR3 protein: CATQADRWNSPLHF. In nucleotides, the CDR3 is TGTGCCACCCAGGCTGACCGGTGGAATTCACCCCTCCACTTT.

The chain is built from TRBV12-3 or TRBV12-4 and TRBJ2-7; D is unclear. V was pared by 2 bases and J by 7 bases, with 12 bases between. This CDR3 has 13 amino acids. The DNA for the CDR3 is TGTGCCAGCAGTTTAATTACTACGGCTGAGCAGTACTTC. Translated: CASSLITTAEQYF.

The J gene is TRBJ1-4, the V gene TRBV25-1; TRBD1 matches at 7 bases. Germline V lookup: CDR1 MGHDK, CDR2 SYGVNS. The CDR3 totals 14 residues. With 6 bases clipped from V and 4 bases from J, the junction kept 5 bases outside the gene matches. The chain's CDR3 is CASRQGGGNEKLFF. CDR3 in DNA: TGTGCCAGCAGGCAGGGGGGAGGTAATGAAAAACTGTTTTTT. Filled out from reference TRBV25-1 and TRBJ1-4, the complete variable domain reads EADIYQTPRYLVIGTGKKITLECSQTMGHDKMYWYQQDPGMELHLIHYSYGVNSTEKGDLSSESTVSRIRTEHFPLTLESARPSHTSQYLCASRQGGGNEKLFFGSGTQLSVL.

The CDR3: CASSLATGQGYNSPLHF. The CDR3 DNA follows: TGTGCCAGCAGCTTAGCAACTGGACAGGGGTATAATTCACCCCTCCACTTT. The J gene is TRBJ1-6, the V gene TRBV11-2; TRBD1 aligns across 9 bases. Germline trimming cut 1 base from V and 4 bases from J; bases unmatched to any gene: 5. The CDR3 has 17 amino acids. Looked up from germline, CDR1 is SGHAT and CDR2 is FQNNGV.

The chain has TRBV10-2 and TRBJ2-2; unclear D gene. CDR1 WSHSY and CDR2 SAAADI come from the germline V gene. V was clipped by 5 bases and J by 7 bases, with 11 bases between them. This CDR3 has 13 residues. CDR3 nucleotide sequence: TGCGCCAGCAGTCCAGGATCTGGCGGGGAGCTGTTTTTT. This sequence encodes CASSPGSGGELFF.

This clone was counted a few times. The gene calls are TRBV7-8 and TRBJ2-3, with 10 positions matching TRBD2. CDR3 length equals 15 residues. The germline V gene has CDR1 SGHVS and CDR2 FQNEAQ. The V and J ends lost 5 bases and 4 bases, in that order; junction bases with no gene match: 6. DNA for the CDR3: TGTGCCAGCAGCCGTAGCGGGGGGCGGGCAGATACGCAGTATTTT. As protein: CASSRSGGRADTQYF.

The chain joins TRBV9 to TRBJ2-3, with D possibly TRBD1 on 5 matching bases. Germline-derived CDR1 and CDR2 are SGDLS and YYNGEE. The V end was cut by 2 bases, the J end by 6 bases, with 13 bases between. There are 14 residues in the CDR3. CDR3 region: CASSVDLKGDTQYF. CDR3 coding DNA: TGTGCCAGCAGCGTGGATTTGAAGGGGGATACGCAGTATTTT. The full variable domain, its missing parts supplied by reference TRBV9 and TRBJ2-3, is DSGVTQTPKHLITATGQRVTLRCSPRSGDLSVYWYQQSLDQGLQFLIQYYNGEERAKGNILERFSAQQFPDLHSELNLSSLELGDSALYFCASSVDLKGDTQYFGPGTRLTVL.

As to this clone: The junction and the germline gene differ at one end; a read error may be behind it. This sequence joins TRBV14 and TRBJ2-1, with 11 bases that match TRBD2. The CDR3 runs 16 residues. CDR1 and CDR2 from the germline V gene are SGHDN and FVKESK. The CDR3 DNA sequence: TGTGCCAGCAGCCGAGGGACTAGCGGAGGGATAAGGGGGTTGATCTTC. It is translated as CASSRGTSGGIRGLIF.

V and J are TRBV24-1 and TRBJ2-1; D is uncertain. The V gene lost 2 bases and the J gene lost 8 bases, with 12 bases spanning the gap. Germline-derived CDR1 and CDR2 are KGHDR and SFDVKD. The CDR3 covers 14 residues. The CDR3 region is CATSDSLYRDEQFF. CDR3 in DNA: TGTGCCACCAGTGATTCCCTGTACCGGGATGAGCAGTTCTTC.

V usage is TRBV19 and J usage is TRBJ1-1; a possible D gene is TRBD1 (6 bases). Germline V gene lookup returns CDR1 LNHDA and CDR2 SQIVND (reference sequence). This CDR3 contains 14 residues. With 8 bases removed from V and 0 bases from J, the gap between germline ends came to 13 bases. CDR3 residues: CASGPGVMNTEAFF. The CDR3 DNA follows: TGTGCCAGTGGCCCAGGGGTGATGAACACTGAAGCTTTCTTT.

The chain uses TRBV10-3 and TRBJ2-7, with D possibly TRBD2 on 6 matching bases. Deletions cut 6 bases from V and 7 bases from J, with 16 bases between. The CDR3 loop spans 13 amino acids. Germline CDR1 reads ENHRY; CDR2 reads SYGVKD. The CDR3, as DNA: TGTGCCATCAGATCGGGGGTCTCGGGGGAGCAGTACTTC. Encoded protein: CAIRSGVSGEQYF.

This sequence joins TRBV3-1 (or the pseudogene TRBV3-2) and TRBJ1-1; 9 bases line up with TRBD1. Germline V gene lookup returns CDR1 LGHDT and CDR2 YNNKEL (reference sequence). After removal of 7 bases from V and 3 bases from J, the junction contained 3 bases not matched to a gene. The CDR3 is 13 amino acids. The CDR3 spells CASTWTGDTEAFF. CDR3 DNA sequence: TGTGCCAGCACCTGGACAGGGGACACTGAAGCTTTCTTT.

The V call is TRBV7-9, the J call TRBJ2-1, with D uncertain. CDR3 length: 15 residues. With 1 base removed from V and 7 bases from J, the gap between germline ends came to 14 bases. The germline CDR1 and CDR2 sequences are SEHNR and FQNEAQ (reference sequence). CDR3 region: CASSLVGSPRNEQFF. In nucleotides, the CDR3 is TGTGCCAGCAGCTTAGTAGGCTCCCCGAGGAATGAGCAGTTCTTC.

The rearrangement joins TRBV29-1 to TRBJ2-7; TRBD1 matches at 8 bases. CDR1 SQVTM and CDR2 ANQGSEA come from the germline V gene. The V segment lost 4 bases and the J segment 4 bases; nucleotides outside the gene matches: 9. The CDR3 length is 14 residues. In DNA form, the CDR3 reads TGCAGCGTTGCGGGGACAGGCGCCACATACGAGCAGTACTTC. Protein: CSVAGTGATYEQYF.

The CDR3 spells CASSPGQGGPDTQYF. The CDR3 coding sequence is TGTGCCAGCTCACCGGGACAGGGTGGTCCAGATACGCAGTATTTT. The chain couples TRBV18 to TRBJ2-3; the match to TRBD1 covers 9 bases. The CDR3 is 15 residues long. The V gene end was trimmed by 3 bases and the J gene end by 4 bases; junction bases not matched to a gene: 5. Germline-derived CDR1 and CDR2 are KGHSH and LQKENI.

The chain is built from TRBV29-1 and TRBJ2-7, with 9 bases matching TRBD1. From germline, CDR1 is SQVTM and CDR2 ANQGSEA. The junction had 11 bases not matched to a gene; V was cut back by 4 bases and J by 7 bases. The CDR3 has 14 amino acids. The CDR3 DNA reads TGCAGCGTTGTGGGGGACAGGGACATGAGGGAGCAGTACTTC. Protein sequence: CSVVGDRDMREQYF.

This clone was observed a single time. In the same sample, other DNA sequences code for this CDR3. This sequence joins TRBV7-2 and TRBJ2-3; 9 nucleotides line up with TRBD2. CDR1 and CDR2 (germline): SGHTA, FQGNSA. This CDR3 has 15 amino acids. The junction had 2 bases not matched to a gene; V was cut back by 1 base and J by 3 bases. CDR3: CASSLVAGGTDTQYF. The CDR3 DNA sequence: TGTGCCAGCAGCTTAGTGGCGGGGGGGACAGATACGCAGTATTTT.

Only a few counts were recorded for this clone. The chain is built from TRBV29-1 and TRBJ2-7; maybe TRBD2 (5 bases). CDR3 size: 16 residues. Deletions cut 3 bases from V and 4 bases from J, with 22 bases between. Germline values: CDR1 SQVTM, CDR2 ANQGSEA. The CDR3 loop reads CSVEGRGKASVYEQYF. CDR3 DNA: TGCAGCGTTGAGGGCAGAGGGAAGGCCTCTGTTTACGAGCAGTACTTC.

The genes are TRBV6-5 and TRBJ1-1; no clear D. This CDR3 comprises 14 residues. Germline assignment: CDR1 MNHEY and CDR2 SVGAGI. V was clipped by 0 bases and J by 1 base, with 6 bases between them. Here the CDR3 reads CASSYSPGNTEAFF. The CDR3 coding sequence is TGTGCCAGCAGTTACTCGCCGGGGAACACTGAAGCTTTCTTT.

The CDR3 DNA reads as TGTGCCAGCAGCTTATTTGCCGGGACTAGCTCCGATACGCAGTATTTT. This encodes CASSLFAGTSSDTQYF. J is TRBJ2-3 and V is TRBV7-9, with TRBD2 matching over 9 bases. The CDR3 has 16 amino acids. Trimming at V came to 2 bases and at J to 6 bases, leaving 9 bases not matched to a gene. The germline V gene encodes CDR1 SEHNR and CDR2 FQNEAQ (reference sequence).

The genes are TRBV29-1 and TRBJ1-2; 9 bases align to TRBD1. Looked up from germline, CDR1 is SQVTM and CDR2 is ANQGSEA. CDR3 length: 13 amino acids. J was trimmed by 7 bases and V by 7 bases; bases with no gene match: 10. The CDR3, as DNA: TGCAGCGGGTTACAGGGGGCTCGAGGTGGCTACACCTTC. Translating it yields CSGLQGARGGYTF.

The gene calls are TRBV6-5 and TRBJ2-7, with D possibly being TRBD1 (5 bases). The CDR3 is 13 residues long. Germline assignment: CDR1 MNHEY and CDR2 SVGAGI. The ends were cut back, 7 bases at V and 0 bases at J, with 10 bases in the middle. The DNA for the CDR3 is TGTGCCAGCAATATCAGGGTCTCCTACGAGCAGTACTTC. Translated: CASNIRVSYEQYF.

This clone was seen only once. J is TRBJ1-1 and V is TRBV7-9, with TRBD1 identical over 7 bases. Germline-derived CDR1 and CDR2 are SEHNR and FQNEAQ (reference sequence). The CDR3 is 14 amino acids. J was trimmed by 1 base and V by 5 bases; bases with no gene match: 4. This CDR3 reads CASSETGANTEAFF. DNA for the CDR3: TGTGCCAGCAGCGAAACAGGGGCGAACACTGAAGCTTTCTTT.

CDR3 sequence: CASSPPRGAGELFF. Written as DNA, the CDR3 is TGTGCCAGCAGCCCGCCCAGGGGTGCCGGGGAGCTGTTTTTT. This chain uses TRBV14 with TRBJ2-2; D is possibly TRBD1 (6 bases). V lost 4 bases and J lost 6, with 12 bases in between. The length of the CDR3 is 14 residues. Germline CDR1 SGHDN, CDR2 FVKESK. The full variable domain, rest sourced from reference TRBV14 and TRBJ2-2, is EAGVTQFPSHSVIEKGQTVTLRCDPISGHDNLYWYRRVMGKEIKFLLHFVKESKQDESGMPNNRFLAERTGGTYSTLKVQPAELEDSGVYFCASSPPRGAGELFFGEGSRLTVL.

The chain uses TRBV4-1 and TRBJ2-5, with 10 bases lining up with TRBD2. Trimming at V came to 4 bases and at J to 1 base, leaving 6 bases not matched to a gene. CDR1 and CDR2 from the germline V gene are MGHRA and YSYEKL. There are 16 residues in the CDR3. The CDR3 sequence is CASSPGTSVGQETQYF. CDR3 sequence (DNA): TGCGCCAGCAGCCCGGGGACTAGCGTGGGCCAAGAGACCCAGTACTTC.

The V and J genes are TRBV9 and TRBJ2-7; D remains ambiguous. Germline loops: CDR1 SGDLS, CDR2 YYNGEE. Trimming removed 2 bases from V and 2 bases from J, with 11 bases in between. The CDR3 covers 14 residues. DNA for the CDR3: TGTGCCAGCAGCGTTTCAGAGCAGGCCTACGAGCAGTACTTC. It specifies CASSVSEQAYEQYF.

Turning to this clone: At one of its ends the junction is not consistent with the germline gene, which may arise from a read error. The CDR3 DNA is TGTGCTAGCAGCCTTAGCGTGGGTTCTAATGAGCAGTTCTTC. Encoded protein: CASSLSVGSNEQFF. V gene TRBV7-7 combines with J gene TRBJ2-1, with D tentatively TRBD2 (5 bases). Germline-derived CDR1 and CDR2 are SSHAT and FNYEAQ (reference sequence). There are 14 residues in the CDR3.

On this clone: Distinct nucleotide sequences in the sample also encode this CDR3. The chain couples TRBV2 to TRBJ1-5, with D hard to call. The CDR3 has 14 amino acids. Deletions cut 7 bases from V and 0 bases from J, with 10 bases between. The V gene's germline CDR1 is SNHLY and CDR2 FYNNEI. The CDR3 DNA reads TGTGCCAGCACCGGAGGTAATAGCAATCAGCCCCAGCATTTT. It yields the protein CASTGGNSNQPQHF.